Listed here are 8 T cell receptor beta chains from one sample, sequenced in a study of post-analysis software for immune sequencing data (dated by TCRdb to between 2014 and 2017). What the study reported, not specific to this receptor: Significantly higher frequencies in patients than in controls were found for several TRBV segments, including TRBV5-6, TRBV5-1 and TRBV20-1.

Receptors were amplified or captured by PCR. Sequenced using an Illumina HiSeq 2500. Unique molecular identifiers were incorporated into TCR beta cDNA libraries to reduce PCR and sequencing biases. TCRdb reran the public reads through fastp at Q25 and MiXCR, keeping productive beta chains. Entries that share a CDR3 protein sequence are merged under the most common genes and DNA. A total of 350,000 to 450,000 distinct CDR3 sequences appear in this sample, 30% to 45% of them only once. Roughly 12% of the sample lies in the top ten. For these receptors, no antigen is known. What was sequenced was blood. The receptor source for this set is a girl under 18 with multiple sclerosis.

V usage is TRBV19 and J usage is TRBJ1-1, with unresolved D. V was trimmed by 0 bases and J by 5 bases, leaving 7 bases between them. Germline CDR1 LNHDA, CDR2 SQIVND (reference sequence). The CDR3 is 13 amino acids. The CDR3 region has the DNA TGTGCCAGTAGTATAGATTGGGCAACTGAAGCTTTCTTT. It specifies CASSIDWATEAFF.

A few counts support this clonotype. The chain links TRBV15 to TRBJ1-1; TRBD1 agrees at 9 bases. This CDR3 is built from 18 residues. The germline V gene encodes CDR1 LNHNV and CDR2 YYDKDF (reference sequence). V shed 2 bases and J 3 bases; nucleotides not matched to a gene: 13. CDR3 in amino acids: CATSRTPGQGPKDTEAFF. CDR3 bases: TGTGCCACCAGCAGAACCCCAGGACAGGGGCCGAAGGACACTGAAGCTTTCTTT. Full variable domain (missing parts from reference TRBV15 and TRBJ1-1): DAMVIQNPRYQVTQFGKPVTLSCSQTLNHNVMYWYQQKSSQAPKLLFHYYDKDFNNEADTPDNFQSRRPNTSFCFLDIRSPGLGDTAMYLCATSRTPGQGPKDTEAFFGQGTRLTVV.

A word on this clonotype: Given a much more abundant clone one base away, this may be a read error. This rearrangement joins TRBV28 to TRBJ1-2; tentatively, D is TRBD1 (6 bases). Trimming cost V 3 bases and J 0 bases, with 20 bases left between them. Looked up from germline, CDR1 is MDHEN and CDR2 is SYDVKM. CDR3 length: 18 residues. CDR3 in DNA: TGTGCCAGCAGTTTTGGGACAAAGGAACTGAGAACTAACTATGGCTACACCTTC. The encoded protein is CASSFGTKELRTNYGYTF.

This rearrangement joins TRBV5-1 to TRBJ2-5, with D uncertain. V lost 1 base, J lost 8 bases, and 24 bases lay in between. The CDR3 is 17 residues long. Per the germline V gene, CDR1 is SGHRS and CDR2 is YFSETQ. The CDR3 is CASSLFEAGSTKRTQYF. The CDR3 DNA reads TGCGCCAGCAGCTTGTTTGAGGCAGGCTCCACCAAGAGAACCCAGTACTTC. Drawing the rest from reference TRBV5-1 and TRBJ2-5, the complete variable domain is KAGVTQTPRYLIKTRGQQVTLSCSPISGHRSVSWYQQTPGQGLQFLFEYFSETQRNKGNFPGRFSGRQFSNSRSEMNVSTLELGDSALYLCASSLFEAGSTKRTQYFGPGTRLLVL.

This clonotype occurred a few times. This chain links TRBV15 with TRBJ2-3, with D possibly TRBD1 on 6 matching bases. Germline loops: CDR1 LNHNV, CDR2 YYDKDF (reference sequence). Deletions cut 1 base from V and 2 bases from J, with 7 bases between. The CDR3 runs to 14 residues. This CDR3 is CATSRGDITDTQYF. Here the CDR3 DNA reads TGTGCCACCAGCAGAGGGGACATCACAGATACGCAGTATTTT.

The J gene is TRBJ1-5, the V gene TRBV12-3 or TRBV12-4, with 7 nucleotides matching TRBD1. The CDR3 spans 15 residues. V gave up 4 bases and J gave up 5 bases; unmatched junction bases: 8. CDR3 sequence (DNA): TGTGCCAGCAGTTGGGACAGCAGGGGGGATCAGCCCCAGCATTTT. It encodes CASSWDSRGDQPQHF.

This clonotype was recorded only once. The chain uses TRBV6-2 or TRBV6-3 and TRBJ2-1; D not resolved. This CDR3 has 16 amino acids. The germline V and J ends were trimmed by 0 bases and 4 bases, with 13 bases remaining between them. The germline V gene has CDR1 MNHEY and CDR2 SVGEGT. CDR3: CASSYSQVAVYNEQFF. The CDR3 nucleotides are TGTGCCAGCAGTTACTCGCAGGTCGCCGTATACAATGAGCAGTTCTTC.

CDR3 in amino acids: CASSQDRWRGAQETQYF. In DNA, the CDR3 is TGCGCCAGCAGCCAAGATCGATGGCGGGGGGCACAAGAGACCCAGTACTTC. This chain connects TRBV4-3 to TRBJ2-5; 8 nucleotides line up with TRBD2. The germline V gene encodes CDR1 LGHNA and CDR2 YSLEER. V lost 0 bases to trimming and J lost 2 bases; unmatched junction nucleotides: 8. There are 17 residues in the CDR3.